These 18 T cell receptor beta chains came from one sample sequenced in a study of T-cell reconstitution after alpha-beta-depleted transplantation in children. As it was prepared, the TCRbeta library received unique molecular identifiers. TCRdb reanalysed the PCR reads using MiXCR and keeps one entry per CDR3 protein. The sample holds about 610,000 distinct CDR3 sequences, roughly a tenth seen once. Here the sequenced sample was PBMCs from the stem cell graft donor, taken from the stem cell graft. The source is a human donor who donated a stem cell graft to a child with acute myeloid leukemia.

CDR3 amino acids: CASSLTPGTGGVDTQYF. The CDR3 DNA reads TGTGCCAGCAGCTTAACCCCCGGGACAGGGGGTGTAGATACGCAGTATTTT. The rearrangement uses TRBV7-3 and TRBJ2-3, with 11 bases matching TRBD1. This CDR3 contains 17 residues. Unmatched junction bases numbered 7, after V lost 0 bases and J lost 5 bases. In germline, CDR1 is SGHTA, CDR2 FQGTGA.

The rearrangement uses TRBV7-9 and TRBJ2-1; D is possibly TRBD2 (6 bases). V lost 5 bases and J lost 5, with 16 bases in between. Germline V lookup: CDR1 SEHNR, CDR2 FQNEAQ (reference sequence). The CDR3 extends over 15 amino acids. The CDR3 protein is CASSAYGRFNNEQFF. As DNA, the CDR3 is TGTGCCAGCAGCGCATACGGGAGATTCAACAATGAGCAGTTCTTC.

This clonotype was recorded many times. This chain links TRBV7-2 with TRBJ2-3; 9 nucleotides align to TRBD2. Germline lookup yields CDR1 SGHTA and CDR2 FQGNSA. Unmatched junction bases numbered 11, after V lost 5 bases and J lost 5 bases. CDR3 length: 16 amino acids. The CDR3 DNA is TGTGCCAGCAGCCCAGACTTTAGCGGGGGAGGAGATACGCAGTATTTT. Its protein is CASSPDFSGGGDTQYF.

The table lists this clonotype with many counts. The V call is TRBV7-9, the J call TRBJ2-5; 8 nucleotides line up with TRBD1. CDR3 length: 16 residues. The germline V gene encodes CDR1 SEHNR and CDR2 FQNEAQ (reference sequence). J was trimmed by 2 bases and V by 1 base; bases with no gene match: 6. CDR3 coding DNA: TGTGCCAGCAGCTTAGGTCTTCAGGGGGCTCAAGAGACCCAGTACTTC. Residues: CASSLGLQGAQETQYF.

Here the CDR3 DNA reads TGCAGTTCGGAAGAAGGGGGCGTAGAGACCCAGTACTTC. It specifies CSSEEGGVETQYF. The chain combines TRBV20-1 with TRBJ2-5; 7 bases match TRBD1. This CDR3 is 13 amino acids long. The V segment lost 8 bases and the J segment 4 bases; nucleotides outside the gene matches: 10. Looked up from germline, CDR1 is DFQATT and CDR2 is SNEGSKA (reference sequence).

Here the CDR3 DNA reads TGTGCCACCAGTAAAGGGGGCTTAGAGACCCAGTACTTC. Encoded protein: CATSKGGLETQYF. V is TRBV24-1 and J is TRBJ2-5; 7 positions agree with TRBD1. CDR1 is KGHDR, CDR2 SFDVKD, per germline. With V trimmed by 6 bases and J by 4 bases, 4 bases remained unmatched. The CDR3 extends over 13 amino acids.

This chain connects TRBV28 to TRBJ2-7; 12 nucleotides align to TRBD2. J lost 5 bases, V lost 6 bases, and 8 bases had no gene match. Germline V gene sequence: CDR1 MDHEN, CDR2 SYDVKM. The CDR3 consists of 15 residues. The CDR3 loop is CASSIPSGRVDEQYF. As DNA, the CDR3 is TGTGCCAGCAGCATTCCTAGCGGGAGGGTAGACGAGCAGTACTTC. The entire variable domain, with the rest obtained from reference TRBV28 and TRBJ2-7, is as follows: DVKVTQSSRYLVKRTGEKVFLECVQDMDHENMFWYRQDPGLGLRLIYFSYDVKMKEKGDIPEGYSVSREKKERFSLILESASTNQTSMYLCASSIPSGRVDEQYFGPGTRLTVT.

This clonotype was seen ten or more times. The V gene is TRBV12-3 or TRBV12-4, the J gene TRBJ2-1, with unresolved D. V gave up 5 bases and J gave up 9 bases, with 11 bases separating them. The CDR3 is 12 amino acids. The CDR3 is CASSGPWGEQFF. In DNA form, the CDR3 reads TGTGCCAGCAGTGGACCGTGGGGTGAGCAGTTCTTC.

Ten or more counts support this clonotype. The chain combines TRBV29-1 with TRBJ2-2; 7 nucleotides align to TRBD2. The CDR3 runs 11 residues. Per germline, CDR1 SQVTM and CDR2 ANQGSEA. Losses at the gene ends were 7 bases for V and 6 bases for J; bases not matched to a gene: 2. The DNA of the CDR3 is TGCAGCGCAGGACTAGCCGGGGAGCTGTTTTTT. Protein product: CSAGLAGELFF.

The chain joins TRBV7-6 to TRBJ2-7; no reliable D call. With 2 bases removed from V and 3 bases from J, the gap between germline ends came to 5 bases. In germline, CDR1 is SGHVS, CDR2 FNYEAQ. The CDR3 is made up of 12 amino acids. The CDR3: CASSLYDYEQYF. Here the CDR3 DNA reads TGTGCCAGCAGCTTATACGACTACGAGCAGTACTTC.

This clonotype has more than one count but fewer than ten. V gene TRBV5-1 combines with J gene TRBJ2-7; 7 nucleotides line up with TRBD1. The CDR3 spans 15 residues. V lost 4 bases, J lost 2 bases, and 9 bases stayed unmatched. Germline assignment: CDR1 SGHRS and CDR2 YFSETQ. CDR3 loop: CASSETGSHAYEQYF. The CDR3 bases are TGCGCCAGCAGCGAGACAGGGAGCCATGCCTACGAGCAGTACTTC.

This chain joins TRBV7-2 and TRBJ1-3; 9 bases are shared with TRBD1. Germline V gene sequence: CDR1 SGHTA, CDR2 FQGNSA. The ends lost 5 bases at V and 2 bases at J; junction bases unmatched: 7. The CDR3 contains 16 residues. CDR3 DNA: TGTGCCAGCAGCCTCACCGGGACAGGGACTGGAAACACCATATATTTT. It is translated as CASSLTGTGTGNTIYF.

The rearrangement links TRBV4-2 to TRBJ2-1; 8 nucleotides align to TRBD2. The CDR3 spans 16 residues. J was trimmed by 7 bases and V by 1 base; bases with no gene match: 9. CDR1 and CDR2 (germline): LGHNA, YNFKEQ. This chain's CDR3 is CASSQVGGTSGNEQFF. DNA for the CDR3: TGTGCCAGCAGCCAAGTAGGCGGGACTAGTGGTAATGAGCAGTTCTTC.

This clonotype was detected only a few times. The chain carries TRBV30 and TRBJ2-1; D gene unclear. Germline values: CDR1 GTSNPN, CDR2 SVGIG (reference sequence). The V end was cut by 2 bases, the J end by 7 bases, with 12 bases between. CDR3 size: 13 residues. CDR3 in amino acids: CAWSPRRVNEQFF. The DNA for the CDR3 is TGTGCCTGGAGTCCACGGCGAGTTAATGAGCAGTTCTTC.

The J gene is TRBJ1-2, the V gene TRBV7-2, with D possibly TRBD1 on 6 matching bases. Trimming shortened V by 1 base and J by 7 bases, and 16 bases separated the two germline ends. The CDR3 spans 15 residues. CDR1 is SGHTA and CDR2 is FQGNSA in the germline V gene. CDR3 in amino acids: CASSLVRGGRGGYTF. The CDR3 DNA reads TGTGCCAGCAGCTTAGTTCGGGGGGGGCGCGGTGGCTACACCTTC. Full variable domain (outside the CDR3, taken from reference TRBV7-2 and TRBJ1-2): GAGVSQSPSNKVTEKGKDVELRCDPISGHTALYWYRQSLGQGLEFLIYFQGNSAPDKSGLPSDRFSAERTGGSVSTLTIQRTQQEDSAVYLCASSLVRGGRGGYTFGSGTRLTVV.

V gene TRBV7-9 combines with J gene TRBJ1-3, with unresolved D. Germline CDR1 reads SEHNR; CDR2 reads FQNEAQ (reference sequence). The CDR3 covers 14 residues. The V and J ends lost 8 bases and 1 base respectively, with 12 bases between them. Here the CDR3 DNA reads TGTGCCAGCGCTCTCCCATTATCTGGAAACACCATATATTTT. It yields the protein CASALPLSGNTIYF. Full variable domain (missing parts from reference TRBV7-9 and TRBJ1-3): DTGVSQNPRHKITKRGQNVTFRCDPISEHNRLYWYRQTLGQGPEFLTYFQNEAQLEKSRLLSDRFSAERPKGSFSTLEIQRTEQGDSAMYLCASALPLSGNTIYFGEGSWLTVV.

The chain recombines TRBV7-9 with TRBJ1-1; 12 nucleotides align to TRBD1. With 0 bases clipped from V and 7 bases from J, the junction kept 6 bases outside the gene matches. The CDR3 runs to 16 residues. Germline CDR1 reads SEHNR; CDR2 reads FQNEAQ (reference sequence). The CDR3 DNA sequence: TGTGCCAGCAGCTTAGCAAAGGGACAGGGGGCGGGTGAAGCTTTCTTT. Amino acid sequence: CASSLAKGQGAGEAFF. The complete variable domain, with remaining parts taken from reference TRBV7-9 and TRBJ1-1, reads DTGVSQNPRHKITKRGQNVTFRCDPISEHNRLYWYRQTLGQGPEFLTYFQNEAQLEKSRLLSDRFSAERPKGSFSTLEIQRTEQGDSAMYLCASSLAKGQGAGEAFFGQGTRLTVV.

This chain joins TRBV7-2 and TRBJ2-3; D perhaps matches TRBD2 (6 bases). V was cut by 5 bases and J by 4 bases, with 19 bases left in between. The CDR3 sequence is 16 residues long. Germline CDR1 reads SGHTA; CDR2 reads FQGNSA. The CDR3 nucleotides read TGTGCCAGCAGCCCCGGACCAGGATGGGGGGCAGATACGCAGTATTTT. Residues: CASSPGPGWGADTQYF.